This T cell receptor (beta chain) appears in the sequencing data of a study of blood T cell repertoires in COVID-19. The wider study: Collection of acute and convalescent COVID-19 samples took place in the United States, Italy and Spain. The cDNA or gDNA used as material had been derived from T cells, B-cell-depleted T cells, or PBMCs.

In the authors' methods: Researchers report that nucleated cell counts were estimated from reference gene primer amplification. Only in-frame clones appear in the TCRdb table, and some are missing; sequencing was by immunoSEQ multiplex PCR. The V and J calls and clone size were taken over from that table, and D and trimming were inferred from the DNA. The sample shows 120,000 or so clones, 88% of them seen only once. CDR1 SGHDN and CDR2 FVKESK come from the germline V gene. The ends lost 4 bases at V and 5 bases at J; junction bases unmatched: 4. CDR3 length: 14 amino acids. Sequencing input: peripheral blood. The rearrangement uses TRBV14 and TRBJ2-7; 11 bases fit TRBD2. The receptor's source is a human donor in a cohort sampled during active COVID-19. The CDR3 region has the DNA TGTGCCAGCAGCCCTAGCGGGGGGAACAACGAGCAGTACTTC. It specifies CASSPSGGNNEQYF.